This TCR beta chain is drawn from a study of cytomegalovirus exposure and HLA in healthy donors. Study-wide points: Later genetic work tied a missense DCLRE1C variant to beta-chain V and J trimming. For most subjects, TCR beta sequences were reported to predict HLA-A and HLA-B alleles with accuracy. The likely explanation for a cluster of highly shared sequence variants was sequencing artifact.

Trimming shortened V by 5 bases and J by 5 bases, and 15 bases separated the two germline ends. CDR1 is MNHEY, CDR2 SMNVEV, per germline (reference sequence). The CDR3 has 14 residues. The PCR contained 60 Vbeta and 13 Jbeta primers. Measured with immunoSEQ multiplex PCR; TCRdb has only the in-frame clones, and not every one. The sample records about 120,000 clones, more than 65% being singletons. This clone was detected only a few times. Its antigen is unknown. The clonotype was recovered from a man between 40 and 49 years old in good health and CMV-seropositive. The rearrangement uses TRBV27 and TRBJ2-5; TRBD2 is a possible D gene (6 bases). Material for sequencing was PBMCs. CDR3 protein: CASSGIGGSETQYF. In DNA, the CDR3 is TGTGCCAGCAGTGGGATTGGGGGGTCGGAGACCCAGTACTTC.